The rows below give T cell receptor beta chains drawn from one sample of a study of T cell repertoires in cytomegalovirus infection. Antigens for these TCRs are unknown. A single record per CDR3 protein comes from TCRdb applying MiXCR to the reads. This sample has about 830,000 distinct CDR3 sequences, with about 30% found just once. Sequenced material: cultured CD8+ T cells from PBMCs, taken from culture after CMV antigen stimulation. These receptors all come from a human donor in good health (CMV status not recorded). Some clones in this sample may be carry-over from other donors' samples. Each CDR3 is given with its conserved first and last residue. The D gene is left open where the match is weak. Only some rows state a clone size, as once, few, many or a class for expanded clones.

TRBD1,few,TRBJ1-1,14,TRBV20-1,TGCAGTGCCCTCAGGGGGGCCCAGAACACTGAAGCTTTCTTT,CSALRGAQNTEAFF
.,.,TRBJ2-1,15,TRBV19,TGTGCCAGTAGTATAGCCGGGACTCCCAGGGATGAGCAGTTCTTC,CASSIAGTPRDEQFF
TRBD1,many,TRBJ1-5,17,TRBV28,TGTGCCAGCAGTAACCCCCGGGACAGAGCAAGCAATCAGCCCCAGCATTTT,CASSNPRDRASNQPQHF
.,.,TRBJ1-2,13,TRBV6-1,TGTGCCAGCAGGGGCGAGGGGGACTATGGCTACACCTTC,CASRGEGDYGYTF
TRBD1,.,TRBJ2-1,16,TRBV27,TGTGCCAGCAGTTTACTGGGACAGGGAATCAACAATGAGCAGTTCTTC,CASSLLGQGINNEQFF
.,many,TRBJ1-1,14,TRBV5-1,TGTGCCAGCAGCTTAGAGGGGGGGAACACTGAAGCTTTCTTT,CASSLEGGNTEAFF
.,.,TRBJ2-1,13,TRBV27,TGTGCCAGCAGTTCTACCCCAGTCCATGAGCAGTTCTTC,CASSSTPVHEQFF
TRBD2,.,TRBJ2-2,16,TRBV20-1,TGCAGTGCTAGAGATAAAACGGGGGGGCAAACCGGGGAGCTGTTTTTT,CSARDKTGGQTGELFF
TRBD1,few,TRBJ1-6,16,TRBV20-1,TGCAGTGCACGGGACAGGGGACGGTCCTATAATTCACCCCTCCACTTT,CSARDRGRSYNSPLHF
.,few,TRBJ1-2,13,TRBV24-1,TGTGCCACCAGTGATCGGACATACCATGGCTACACCTTC,CATSDRTYHGYTF
.,few,TRBJ1-2,17,TRBV4-1,TGCGCCAGCAGCCAGGGTGCCGGGACTGACGGGAACTATGGCTACACCTTC,CASSQGAGTDGNYGYTF
.,.,TRBJ2-5,15,TRBV6-2/TRBV6-3,TGTGCCAGCAGTTACCCGAGGGGGGCGCGAGAGACCCAGTACTTC,CASSYPRGARETQYF
.,.,TRBJ2-3,13,TRBV6-5,TGTGCCAGCAGTCCACCCGACGCGGATACGCAGTATTTT,CASSPPDADTQYF
.,.,TRBJ1-2,13,TRBV6-5,TGTGCCAGCAGTCAGACTCAGACCTATGGCTACACCTTC,CASSQTQTYGYTF
.,.,TRBJ1-2,11,TRBV20-1,TGCAGTGCTAGCGCTACGTTTGGCTACACCTTC,CSASATFGYTF
.,many,TRBJ2-3,13,TRBV12-3/TRBV12-4,TGTGCCAGCAGTTTGTTGGCCTTAGATACGCAGTATTTT,CASSLLALDTQYF
.,.,TRBJ2-5,15,TRBV15,TGTGCCACCAGCAGAGATTTCGGGGGTCGGGAGACCCAGTACTTC,CATSRDFGGRETQYF
TRBD1,few,TRBJ2-1,14,TRBV6-5,TGTGCCAGCAGTTATTGGACAGGGGGGGATGAGCAGTTCTTC,CASSYWTGGDEQFF
TRBD2,.,TRBJ2-1,20,TRBV5-5,TGTGCCAGCAGCCAAACCTTAGATGTAGCGGGGGATCTCAAGAACAATGAGCAGTTCTTC,CASSQTLDVAGDLKNNEQFF
.,.,TRBJ2-3,16,TRBV3-1,TGTGCCAGCAGCCAAGGAGGAGCAGGGTACGCAGATACGCAGTATTTT,CASSQGGAGYADTQYF
.,few,TRBJ2-6,18,TRBV10-3,TGTGCCATCAGGGAATGGGAGGGGGAAACCTCTGGGGCCAACGTCCTGACTTTC,CAIREWEGETSGANVLTF
.,.,TRBJ2-1,14,TRBV13,TGTGCCAGCAGCCCTTCGGACTGGCTCAATGAGCAGTTCTTC,CASSPSDWLNEQFF
TRBD1,once,TRBJ2-5,17,TRBV29-1,TGCAGCGTTGAAGAAGGTATCTACGGGACAGTTGAGGAGACCCAGTACTTC,CSVEEGIYGTVEETQYF
.,.,TRBJ1-1,11,TRBV6-6,TGTGGAACCCTAGAAGGTGGTGAAGCTTTCTTT,CGTLEGGEAFF
.,few,TRBJ1-2,17,TRBV5-4,TGTGCCAGCAGCGCGAGCAGGGACACCTATTCCCTCTTTGGCTACACCTTC,CASSASRDTYSLFGYTF
.,.,TRBJ2-1,18,TRBV14,TGTGCCAGCAGCCAAGATTTAGGCGGATCGAGCTCCTACAATGAGCAGTTCTTC,CASSQDLGGSSSYNEQFF
.,many,TRBJ1-1,13,TRBV7-2,TGTGCCAGCAGGGGACGACCGAACACTGAAGCTTTCTTT,CASRGRPNTEAFF
TRBD1,.,TRBJ1-2,15,TRBV27,TGTGCCAGCAGTCCCCGGGACAGGGTGGGCTATGGCTACACCTTC,CASSPRDRVGYGYTF
TRBD2,.,TRBJ2-2,17,TRBV5-1,TGCGCCAGCAGCTTGTCACCGGGACTAGCATCCGCCGGGGAGCTGTTTTTT,CASSLSPGLASAGELFF
.,.,TRBJ2-1,14,TRBV5-1,TGCGCCAGCAGCTTGGTTCGGGGGCACAATGAGCAGTTCTTC,CASSLVRGHNEQFF
.,.,TRBJ2-3,15,TRBV5-4,TGTGCCAGCAGCTTTTCCCGGGGTGGCACAGATACGCAGTATTTT,CASSFSRGGTDTQYF
TRBD2,.,TRBJ2-3,16,TRBV10-3,TGTGCCATCAGACTGAGGACTAGCCGGGGGACAGATACGCAGTATTTT,CAIRLRTSRGTDTQYF
.,.,TRBJ1-1,15,TRBV7-6,TGTGCCAGCAGCTTAATCCCAGGGGAAGACACTGAAGCTTTCTTT,CASSLIPGEDTEAFF
.,.,TRBJ1-5,19,TRBV28,TGTGCCAGCAGTTATTCAGGGGAAGGTATATGGGGGAGCAATCAGCCCCAGCATTTT,CASSYSGEGIWGSNQPQHF
TRBD1,many,TRBJ2-3,15,TRBV7-6,TGTGCCAGCTCCACCGGGACAGGGCTCACAGATACGCAGTATTTT,CASSTGTGLTDTQYF
.,.,TRBJ1-6,15,TRBV6-5,TGTGCCAGCAGTCCCCCTCGGGGGGCGGATTCACCCCTCCACTTT,CASSPPRGADSPLHF
TRBD1,.,TRBJ2-3,14,TRBV18,TGTGCCAGCTCACCGGGACAGGGGAAAGATACGCAGTATTTT,CASSPGQGKDTQYF
TRBD2,.,TRBJ2-5,13,TRBV19,TGTGCCAGTTGTGCGGGGGGGCAAGAGACCCAGTACTTC,CASCAGGQETQYF
.,.,TRBJ1-4,16,TRBV4-2,TGTGCCAGCAGCCACGAAGGGACACGGGGGGGAGAAAAACTGTTTTTT,CASSHEGTRGGEKLFF
.,few,TRBJ1-6,17,TRBV7-2,TGTGCCAGCAGCTTAGCGTGGTCGCCCCACCCCAATTCACCCCTCCACTTT,CASSLAWSPHPNSPLHF
.,many,TRBJ2-7,13,TRBV7-6,TGTGCCAGCAGCTCCGTTAGCTCCTACGAGCAGTACTTC,CASSSVSSYEQYF
.,few,TRBJ2-1,15,TRBV5-6,TGTGCCAGCAGCGTTGAAGACGGAGACTACAATGAGCAGTTCTTC,CASSVEDGDYNEQFF
.,many,TRBJ2-3,16,TRBV12-3/TRBV12-4,TGTGCCAGCAGTTTAGGACACAGTATCGGGGGAGATACGCAGTATTTT,CASSLGHSIGGDTQYF
.,many,TRBJ2-1,14,TRBV19,TGTGCCAGTAGTATAGTGGGAGTCTACAATGAGCAGTTCTTC,CASSIVGVYNEQFF
.,.,TRBJ1-2,15,TRBV2,TGTGCCAGCAGTGAATTTAACGAGAAGGACTATGGCTACACCTTC,CASSEFNEKDYGYTF
.,few,TRBJ2-2,15,TRBV7-9,TGTGCCAGCAATGACGGGGGCTCGAACACCGGGGAGCTGTTTTTT,CASNDGGSNTGELFF
.,.,TRBJ1-1,13,TRBV15,TGTGCCACCAGCAGAGTAACCCGTGCTGAAGCTTTCTTT,CATSRVTRAEAFF
.,.,TRBJ1-2,14,TRBV20-1,TGCAGTGTTCCGGAGCGTCAGTTTAACTATGGCTACACCTTC,CSVPERQFNYGYTF
.,many,TRBJ2-7,14,TRBV20-1,TGCAGTGCTAGAGGAGAGAGTAGCTCCTACGAGCAGTACTTC,CSARGESSSYEQYF
TRBD2,.,TRBJ2-2,17,TRBV6-5,TGTGCCAGCAGCTCCGGACTAGCGGGGGCCAACACCGGGGAGCTGTTTTTT,CASSSGLAGANTGELFF
.,few,TRBJ2-1,14,TRBV7-4,TGTGCCAGCAGCTTATATACGGACCCGCTTGAGCAGTTCTTC,CASSLYTDPLEQFF
.,.,TRBJ2-1,16,TRBV6-1,TGTGCCAGCAGTGAATGGGCAATGGGGACCTACAATGAGCAGTTCTTC,CASSEWAMGTYNEQFF
.,.,TRBJ2-5,12,TRBV15,TGTGCCACCAGCAGACCACTGGGGACCCAGTACTTC,CATSRPLGTQYF
.,few,TRBJ2-2,12,TRBV12-3/TRBV12-4,TGTGCCAGCAGTGAGCTCCGCGGGGAGCTGTTTTTT,CASSELRGELFF
.,many,TRBJ2-7,15,TRBV27,TGTGCCAGCAGCTCAGGGGCATACGGATCCTACGAGCAGTACTTC,CASSSGAYGSYEQYF
TRBD1,many,TRBJ1-1,16,TRBV7-8,TGTGCCAGCAGCTTAGGGCTGGGACAGATGAACACTGAAGCTTTCTTT,CASSLGLGQMNTEAFF
.,.,TRBJ1-2,18,TRBV20-1,TGCAGTGCCCGACCACTCCTCGGCAACGGGCTGGCTAACTATGGCTACACCTTC,CSARPLLGNGLANYGYTF
.,few,TRBJ2-1,18,TRBV19,TGTGCCAGTAGTATCGCATTTGGGACCCCCTCGACCGACAATGAGCAGTTCTTC,CASSIAFGTPSTDNEQFF